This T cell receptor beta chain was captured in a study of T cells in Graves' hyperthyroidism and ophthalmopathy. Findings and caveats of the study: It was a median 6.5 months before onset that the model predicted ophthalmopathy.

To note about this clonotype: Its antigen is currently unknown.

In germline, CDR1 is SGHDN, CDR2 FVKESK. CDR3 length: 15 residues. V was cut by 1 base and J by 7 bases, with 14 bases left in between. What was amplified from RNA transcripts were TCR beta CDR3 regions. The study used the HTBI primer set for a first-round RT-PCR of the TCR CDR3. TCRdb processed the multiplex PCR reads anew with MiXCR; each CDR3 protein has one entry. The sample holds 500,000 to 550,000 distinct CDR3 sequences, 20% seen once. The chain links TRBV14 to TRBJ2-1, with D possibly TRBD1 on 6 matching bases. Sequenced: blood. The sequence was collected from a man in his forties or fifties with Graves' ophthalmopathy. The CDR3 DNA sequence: TGTGCCAGCAGCCAAGGGGGGATAGGACAGAATGAGCAGTTCTTC. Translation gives CASSQGGIGQNEQFF.